The next 14 T cell receptor beta chains were all read from a single sample in a study of blood T cell repertoires in COVID-19 (TCRdb year 2020). The library was obtained by the immunoSEQ multiplex PCR assay. TCRdb took over this immuneACCESS table, retaining in-frame rearrangements with V and J assigned. Such tables are incomplete; in checked studies, under half of the missing clones stem from an unresolved V gene, and the remainder is unexplained. The sample table contains over 25,000 clones; only one count was recorded for 85% of them. The ten largest clones represent 17% of the sample. The specimen was peripheral blood. These receptor sequences come from a woman aged 55-70 years with active COVID-19.

V gene TRBV3-1 (or the pseudogene TRBV3-2) combines with J gene TRBJ2-1; 8 bases are shared with TRBD2. With V trimmed by 4 bases and J by 1 base, 6 bases remained unmatched. The germline gives CDR1 LGHDT, CDR2 YNNKEL (reference sequence). The CDR3 has 16 residues. CDR3 sequence: CASSRRAGVSYNEQFF. CDR3 DNA: TGTGCCAGCAGCCGCAGAGCGGGAGTATCCTACAATGAGCAGTTCTTC.

The CDR3 loop is CASRRAGTGTTGANVLTF. CDR3 coding DNA: TGTGCCAGTAGACGGGCCGGGACAGGGACGACTGGGGCCAACGTCCTGACTTTC. The rearrangement uses TRBV19 and TRBJ2-6; 9 bases map to TRBD1. CDR1 and CDR2 from the germline V gene are LNHDA and SQIVND (reference sequence). CDR3 length equals 18 residues. V was pared by 6 bases and J by 2 bases, with 11 bases of the junction left unmatched.

Sample share makes this clone medium-sized. The chain links TRBV28 to TRBJ2-4, with 7 bases fitting TRBD2. This CDR3 spans 12 amino acids. V lost 5 bases, J lost 13 bases, and 8 bases stayed unmatched. The V gene's germline CDR1 is MDHEN and CDR2 SYDVKM. The CDR3 region is CASSRQRGGQYF. CDR3 DNA: TGTGCCAGCAGTAGACAGCGGGGCGGGCAGTACTTC.

The V call is TRBV5-1, the J call TRBJ1-4; TRBD1 might be the D (5 bases). V lost 7 bases and J lost 12, with 28 bases in between. Looked up from germline, CDR1 is SGHRS and CDR2 is YFSETQ. The CDR3 is 16 residues long. CDR3 sequence: CASSEGAGVSFGELFF. The CDR3 DNA is TGCGCCAGCTCCGAAGGGGCAGGTGTTTCCTTTGGGGAACTGTTTTTT.

This chain connects TRBV21-1 to TRBJ2-7; the table's D call, TRBD2, was not checked against the DNA. TRBV21-1 is labeled a pseudogene. This CDR3 comprises 14 residues. CDR3: CASSKAAGGYEQYF. As DNA, the CDR3 is TGTGCCAGCAGCAAAGCCGCGGGAGGCTACGAGCAGTACTTC.

The genes are TRBV27 and TRBJ2-1; weak D call: TRBD2 (6 bases). The ends were cut back, 6 bases at V and 8 bases at J, with 11 bases in the middle. Germline V gives CDR1 MNHEY, CDR2 SMNVEV (reference sequence). The CDR3 length is 12 residues. The CDR3: CASSPTGDEQFF. Written as DNA, the CDR3 is TGTGCCAGCAGCCCGACGGGGGATGAGCAGTTCTTC.

The chain is built from TRBV6-5 and TRBJ2-2, with D perhaps matching TRBD1 (5 bases). The germline V and J ends were trimmed by 7 bases and 8 bases, with 17 bases remaining between them. The CDR3 is made up of 14 amino acids. The germline V gene encodes CDR1 MNHEY and CDR2 SVGAGI. CDR3: CASIQSGLIGELFF. DNA for the CDR3: TGTGCCAGCATCCAGTCAGGGTTGATAGGGGAGCTGTTTTTT.

The rearrangement links TRBV3-1 (or the pseudogene TRBV3-2) to TRBJ1-2, with 7 bases fitting TRBD1. The germline CDR1 and CDR2 sequences are LGHDT and YNNKEL (reference sequence). The V gene end was trimmed by 1 base and the J gene end by 7 bases; junction bases not matched to a gene: 6. The length of the CDR3 is 14 residues. DNA for the CDR3: TGTGCCAGCAGCCAAGCGTCAGGGGGATCTGGCTACACCTTC. Protein sequence: CASSQASGGSGYTF.

The chain combines TRBV10-1 with TRBJ2-3, with a weak D call TRBD2 (5 bases). This CDR3 contains 14 residues. V shed 3 bases and J shed 5 bases, with 12 bases lying between them. Looked up from germline, CDR1 is WNHNN and CDR2 is SYGVQD (reference sequence). The CDR3 DNA is TGCGCCAGCAGTGATGGGAGCTCCGGAGATACGCAGTATTTT. The encoded protein is CASSDGSSGDTQYF.

The chain couples TRBV6-9 to TRBJ2-5; TRBD1 agrees at 8 bases. Germline CDR1 is MNHGY and CDR2 is SVAAGI. CDR3 length: 17 residues. The ends lost 0 bases at V and 5 bases at J; junction bases unmatched: 11. CDR3 loop: CASSYSYRRGLRETQYF. The CDR3 bases are TGTGCCAGCAGTTATTCCTATCGCAGGGGGCTGAGGGAGACCCAGTACTTC.

The genes are TRBV28 and TRBJ1-6; the match to TRBD1 covers 8 bases. CDR1 MDHEN and CDR2 SYDVKM come from the germline V gene. Germline trimming cut 7 bases from V and 9 bases from J; bases unmatched to any gene: 8. This CDR3 contains 14 residues. CDR3 nucleotides: TGTGCCAGCACCCCAGGACAGGGTGGTTCACCCCTCCACTTT. Translating gives CASTPGQGGSPLHF.

This clone appeared a single time. This chain joins TRBV4-2 and TRBJ2-2; unclear D gene. The germline V gene has CDR1 LGHNA and CDR2 YNFKEQ. This CDR3 contains 15 residues. The V end was cut by 0 bases, the J end by 1 base, with 6 bases between. This CDR3 is CASSQEELNTGELFF. For the CDR3, the DNA is TGTGCCAGCAGCCAAGAAGAACTGAACACCGGGGAGCTGTTTTTT.

Notes on this clone: No DNA is shown, since the ends of the CDR3 on it are uncertain; the CDR3 is the one TCRdb lists. The chain has TRBV28 and TRBJ2-7; TRBD2 is taken as the D call from the table, unchecked against the DNA. CDR1 MDHEN and CDR2 SYDVKM come from the germline V gene. The CDR3 contains 17 residues when both ends are counted. This CDR3 reads CASSSSYAGISSYEQYF.

This chain uses TRBV5-1 with TRBJ2-5, with TRBD2 matching 14 bases. Per germline, CDR1 SGHRS and CDR2 YFSETQ. This CDR3 is built from 15 residues. Trimming at V came to 5 bases and at J to 5 bases, leaving 5 bases not matched to a gene. The CDR3 here is CASRGLAGARETQYF. The CDR3 DNA is TGCGCCAGCAGGGGACTAGCGGGAGCTCGGGAGACCCAGTACTTC.